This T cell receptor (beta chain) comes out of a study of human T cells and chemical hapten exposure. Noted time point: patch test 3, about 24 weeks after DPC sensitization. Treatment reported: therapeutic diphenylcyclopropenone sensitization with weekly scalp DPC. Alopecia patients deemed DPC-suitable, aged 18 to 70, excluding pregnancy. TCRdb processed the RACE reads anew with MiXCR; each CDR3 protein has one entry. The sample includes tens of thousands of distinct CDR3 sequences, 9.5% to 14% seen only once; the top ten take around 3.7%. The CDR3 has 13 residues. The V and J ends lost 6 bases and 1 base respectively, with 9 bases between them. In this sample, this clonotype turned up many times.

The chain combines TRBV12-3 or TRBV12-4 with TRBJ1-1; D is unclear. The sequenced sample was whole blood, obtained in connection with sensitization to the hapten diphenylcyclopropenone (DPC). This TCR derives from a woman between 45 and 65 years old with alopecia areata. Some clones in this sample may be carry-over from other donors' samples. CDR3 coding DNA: TGTGCCAGCAGCCACAGTGCGAACACTGAAGCTTTCTTT. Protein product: CASSHSANTEAFF.